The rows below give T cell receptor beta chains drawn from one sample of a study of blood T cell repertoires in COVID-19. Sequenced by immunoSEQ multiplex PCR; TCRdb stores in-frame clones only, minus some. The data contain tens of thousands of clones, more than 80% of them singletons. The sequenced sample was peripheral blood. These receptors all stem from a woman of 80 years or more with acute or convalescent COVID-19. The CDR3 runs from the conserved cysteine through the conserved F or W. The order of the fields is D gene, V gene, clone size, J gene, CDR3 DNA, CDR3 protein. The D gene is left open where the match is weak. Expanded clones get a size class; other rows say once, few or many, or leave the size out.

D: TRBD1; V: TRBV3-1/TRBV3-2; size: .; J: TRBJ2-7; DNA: TGTGCCAGCAGCCAAGAGACAGGGTACGAGCAGTACTTC; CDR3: CASSQETGYEQYF
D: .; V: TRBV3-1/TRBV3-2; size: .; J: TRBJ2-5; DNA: TGTGCCAGCAGCCAAGAGCACCGGGATATGAATTTGCGGACCCAGTACTTC; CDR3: CASSQEHRDMNLRTQYF
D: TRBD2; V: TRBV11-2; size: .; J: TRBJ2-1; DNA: TGTGCCAGCAGCTCCCGTTTAGCGGGAGAGATGGGCAATGAGCAGTTCTTC; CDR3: CASSSRLAGEMGNEQFF
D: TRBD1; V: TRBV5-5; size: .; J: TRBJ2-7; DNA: TGTGCCAGCAGCTTGGTTGGACAGGGCGCCTACGAGCAGTACTTC; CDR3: CASSLVGQGAYEQYF
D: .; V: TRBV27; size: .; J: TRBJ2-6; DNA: TGTGCCAGCAGTTTATCGACACGTGGGGGGTATGTCTCTGGGGCCAACGTCCTGACTTTC; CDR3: CASSLSTRGGYVSGANVLTF
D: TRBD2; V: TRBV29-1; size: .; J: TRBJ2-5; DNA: TGCAGCGTTGGAAGCGGGGGGAGTCAAGAGACCCAGTACTTC; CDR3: CSVGSGGSQETQYF
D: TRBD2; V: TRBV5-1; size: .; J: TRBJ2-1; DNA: TGCGCCAGCAGCCCGGGACTAGCGGGAGAAGAGCAGTTCTTC; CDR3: CASSPGLAGEEQFF
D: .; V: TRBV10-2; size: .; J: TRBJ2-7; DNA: TGCGCCAGCAGTGCGCGCGGGATCTCCTACGAGCAGTACTTC; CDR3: CASSARGISYEQYF
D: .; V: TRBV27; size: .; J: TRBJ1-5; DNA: TGTGCCAGCAGTTTAGTCGGGGGCAATCAGCCCCAGCATTTT; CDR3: CASSLVGGNQPQHF
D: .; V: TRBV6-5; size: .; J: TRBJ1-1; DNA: TGTGCCAGCTCTCGGACACCACCGGGGAACACTGAAGCTTTCTTT; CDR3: CASSRTPPGNTEAFF
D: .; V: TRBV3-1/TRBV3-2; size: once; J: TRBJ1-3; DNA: TGTGCCAGCAGCCAAGGGGTCACTACTGGAAACACCATATATTTT; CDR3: CASSQGVTTGNTIYF
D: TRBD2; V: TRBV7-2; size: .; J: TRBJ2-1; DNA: TGTGCCAGCAGCTTGCGGGAGCGCGAGCAGTTCTTC; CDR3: CASSLREREQFF
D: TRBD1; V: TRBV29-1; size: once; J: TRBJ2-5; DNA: TGCAGCGCCCTAAGACAGGGAGAGACCCAGTACTTC; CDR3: CSALRQGETQYF
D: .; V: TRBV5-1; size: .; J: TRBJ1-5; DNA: TGCGCCAGCAGCTCTGGACAGAATAGCAATCAGCCCCAGCATTTT; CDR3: CASSSGQNSNQPQHF
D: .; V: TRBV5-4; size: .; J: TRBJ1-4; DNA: TGTGCCAGCAGCTTGGGTGGACACCAATCTGAAAAACTGTTTTTT; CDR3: CASSLGGHQSEKLFF
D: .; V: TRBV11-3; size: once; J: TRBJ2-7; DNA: TGTGCCAGCAGCTTAGGCGCCAGGGGAGTGGACGAGCAGTACTTC; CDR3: CASSLGARGVDEQYF
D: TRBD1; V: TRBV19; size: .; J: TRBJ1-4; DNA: TGTGCCAGTACGACAGGGGATAATGAAAAACTGTTTTTT; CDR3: CASTTGDNEKLFF
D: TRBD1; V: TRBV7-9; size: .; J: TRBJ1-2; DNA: TGTGCCAGCAGCCCGCGGACAGGGGGCGTAGCTGGCTACACCTTC; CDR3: CASSPRTGGVAGYTF
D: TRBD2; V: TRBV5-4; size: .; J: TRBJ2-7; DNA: TGTGCCAGCAGCCACCGCCTAGCGGCCTCCTACGAGCAGTACTTC; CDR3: CASSHRLAASYEQYF
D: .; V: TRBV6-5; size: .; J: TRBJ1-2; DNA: TGTGCCAGCAGATTCGACAGCAACTATGGCTACACCTTC; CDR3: CASRFDSNYGYTF
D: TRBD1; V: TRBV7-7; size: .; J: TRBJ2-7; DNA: TGTGCCAGCAGTCCGGGACAGGGGAGGAGGTACGAGCAGTACTTC; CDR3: CASSPGQGRRYEQYF
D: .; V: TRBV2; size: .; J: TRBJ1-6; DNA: TGTGCCAGCAGGGGGACATTGAATTCACCCCTCCACTTT; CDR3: CASRGTLNSPLHF
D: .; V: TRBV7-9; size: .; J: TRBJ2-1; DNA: TGTGCCAGCAGCTTAGCCCCCCCCCTTAGAAATGAGCAGTTCTTC; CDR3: CASSLAPPLRNEQFF
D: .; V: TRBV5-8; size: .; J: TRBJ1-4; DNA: TGTGCCAGCAGCTTGGGGCAGGGCCCAACTAATGAAAAACTGTTTTTT; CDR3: CASSLGQGPTNEKLFF
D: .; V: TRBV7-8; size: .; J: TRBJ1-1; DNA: TGTGCCAGCAGCTTATCGCCAGGGCTAATAAAAGCTTTCTTT; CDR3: CASSLSPGLIKAFF
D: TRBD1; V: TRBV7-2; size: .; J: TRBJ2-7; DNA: TGTGCCAGCAGCACGGACAGGGGGTCCTACGAGCAGTACTTC; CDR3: CASSTDRGSYEQYF
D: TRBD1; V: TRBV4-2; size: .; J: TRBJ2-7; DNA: TGTGCCAGCAGCCAAGACGGGCAGGGGGCTAGATACGAGCAGTACTTC; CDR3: CASSQDGQGARYEQYF
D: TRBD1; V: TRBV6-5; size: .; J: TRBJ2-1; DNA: TGTGCCAGCAGTTACCCCAGACAGGGTCTTGGGGAGCAGTTCTTC; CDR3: CASSYPRQGLGEQFF
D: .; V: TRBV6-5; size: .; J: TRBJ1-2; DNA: TGTGCCAGCAGCTCACAGGACCTCTATGGCTACACCTTC; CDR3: CASSSQDLYGYTF
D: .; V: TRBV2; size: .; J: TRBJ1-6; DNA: TGTGCCAGCAGTGACAGGACAAGCTCCTATAATTCACCCCTCCACTTT; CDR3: CASSDRTSSYNSPLHF
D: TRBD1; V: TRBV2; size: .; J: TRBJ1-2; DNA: TGTGCCAGCAGGCCAGGGACAGGGGGCTATGGCTACACCTTC; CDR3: CASRPGTGGYGYTF
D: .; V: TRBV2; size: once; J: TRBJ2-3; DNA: TGTGCCAGCAGTTTAATCGGGACTCCCAGCACAGATACGCAGTATTTT; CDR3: CASSLIGTPSTDTQYF
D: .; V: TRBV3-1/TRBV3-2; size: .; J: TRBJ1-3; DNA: TGTGCCAGCAGCCGCAGAGAGGAGGACGGAAACACCATATATTTT; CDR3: CASSRREEDGNTIYF
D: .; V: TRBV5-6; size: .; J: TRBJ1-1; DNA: TGTGCCAGCAGCCGGACAGAGGATTGGAACACTGAAGCTTTCTTT; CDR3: CASSRTEDWNTEAFF
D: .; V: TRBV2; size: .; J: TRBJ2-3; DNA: TGTGCCAGCAATCTAGCGCCGGAAGGTACGCAGTATTTT; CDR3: CASNLAPEGTQYF
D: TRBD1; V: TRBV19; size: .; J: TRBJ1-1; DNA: TGTGCCAGTAGCCTGGACAGGGGGCGAGCTTTCTTT; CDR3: CASSLDRGRAFF
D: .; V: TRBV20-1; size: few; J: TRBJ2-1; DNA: TGCAGTGCTAGTCCGGAGTACAATGAGCAGTTCTTC; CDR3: CSASPEYNEQFF
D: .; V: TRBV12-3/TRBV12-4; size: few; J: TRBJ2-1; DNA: TGTGCCAGCAGTTTAGGGGGCTTAAATGAGCAGTTCTTC; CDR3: CASSLGGLNEQFF
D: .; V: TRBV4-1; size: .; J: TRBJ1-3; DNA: TGCGCCAGCAGCCAAGGACCTCCGGGAGCTGGAAACACCATATATTTT; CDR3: CASSQGPPGAGNTIYF
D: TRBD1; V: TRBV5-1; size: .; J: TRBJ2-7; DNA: TGCGCCAGCAGCCCAGGACAGGGATCCTACGAGCAGTACTTC; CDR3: CASSPGQGSYEQYF
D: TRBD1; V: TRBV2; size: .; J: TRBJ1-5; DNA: TGTGCCAGCAGAGGGACAGGGAATAGCAATCAGCCCCAGCATTTT; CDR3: CASRGTGNSNQPQHF
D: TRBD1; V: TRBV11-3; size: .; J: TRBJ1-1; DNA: TGTGCCCTCTTTTCTGGGACAGGGGGCACTGAAGCTTTCTTT; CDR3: CALFSGTGGTEAFF
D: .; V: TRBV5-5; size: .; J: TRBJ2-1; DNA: TGTGCCAGCAGCTTACCCCCGCCTAGGATCAATGAGCAGTTCTTC; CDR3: CASSLPPPRINEQFF
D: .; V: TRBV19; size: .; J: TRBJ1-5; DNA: TGTGCCAGTAGTAAGCGAGGAGACAATCAGCCCCAGCATTTT; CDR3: CASSKRGDNQPQHF
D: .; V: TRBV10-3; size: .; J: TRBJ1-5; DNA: TGTGCCATCAGTGAGGGGGCCAGGAGCAATCAGCCCCAGCATTTT; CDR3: CAISEGARSNQPQHF
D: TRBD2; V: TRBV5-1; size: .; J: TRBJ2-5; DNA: TGCGCCAGCAGCTTGGCCGCGGGGGAAGAGACCCAGTACTTC; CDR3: CASSLAAGEETQYF
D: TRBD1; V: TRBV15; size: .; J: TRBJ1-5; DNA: TGTGCCACCAGCAGAGATCGGCAGGGGGCTGGTCAGCCCCAGCATTTT; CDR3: CATSRDRQGAGQPQHF
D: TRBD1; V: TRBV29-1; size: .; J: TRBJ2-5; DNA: TGCAGTGAGACAGGGAGTGATCGGGAGACCCAGTACTTC; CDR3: CSETGSDRETQYF
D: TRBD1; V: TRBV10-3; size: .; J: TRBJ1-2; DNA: TGTGCCATCAGGGACAGGGGGCTTGATGGCTACACCTTC; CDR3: CAIRDRGLDGYTF
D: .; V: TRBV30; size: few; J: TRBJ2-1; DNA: TGTGCCTGGAGTGTACTCGCGGCACTAGGAGCCTACAATGAGCAGTTCTTC; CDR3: CAWSVLAALGAYNEQFF
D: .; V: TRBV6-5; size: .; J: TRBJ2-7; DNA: TGTGCCAGCAGTTTAGGGGGAGTAGGCTACGAGCAGTACTTC; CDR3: CASSLGGVGYEQYF
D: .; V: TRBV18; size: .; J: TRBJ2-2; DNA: TGTGCCAGCTCTTACGGATCGATGGGGAGGACCGGGGAGCTGTTTTTT; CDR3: CASSYGSMGRTGELFF
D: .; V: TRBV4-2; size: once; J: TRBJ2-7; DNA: TGTGCCAGCAGCCAAGAGAGACAGATTCCTTACGAGCAGTACTTC; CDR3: CASSQERQIPYEQYF